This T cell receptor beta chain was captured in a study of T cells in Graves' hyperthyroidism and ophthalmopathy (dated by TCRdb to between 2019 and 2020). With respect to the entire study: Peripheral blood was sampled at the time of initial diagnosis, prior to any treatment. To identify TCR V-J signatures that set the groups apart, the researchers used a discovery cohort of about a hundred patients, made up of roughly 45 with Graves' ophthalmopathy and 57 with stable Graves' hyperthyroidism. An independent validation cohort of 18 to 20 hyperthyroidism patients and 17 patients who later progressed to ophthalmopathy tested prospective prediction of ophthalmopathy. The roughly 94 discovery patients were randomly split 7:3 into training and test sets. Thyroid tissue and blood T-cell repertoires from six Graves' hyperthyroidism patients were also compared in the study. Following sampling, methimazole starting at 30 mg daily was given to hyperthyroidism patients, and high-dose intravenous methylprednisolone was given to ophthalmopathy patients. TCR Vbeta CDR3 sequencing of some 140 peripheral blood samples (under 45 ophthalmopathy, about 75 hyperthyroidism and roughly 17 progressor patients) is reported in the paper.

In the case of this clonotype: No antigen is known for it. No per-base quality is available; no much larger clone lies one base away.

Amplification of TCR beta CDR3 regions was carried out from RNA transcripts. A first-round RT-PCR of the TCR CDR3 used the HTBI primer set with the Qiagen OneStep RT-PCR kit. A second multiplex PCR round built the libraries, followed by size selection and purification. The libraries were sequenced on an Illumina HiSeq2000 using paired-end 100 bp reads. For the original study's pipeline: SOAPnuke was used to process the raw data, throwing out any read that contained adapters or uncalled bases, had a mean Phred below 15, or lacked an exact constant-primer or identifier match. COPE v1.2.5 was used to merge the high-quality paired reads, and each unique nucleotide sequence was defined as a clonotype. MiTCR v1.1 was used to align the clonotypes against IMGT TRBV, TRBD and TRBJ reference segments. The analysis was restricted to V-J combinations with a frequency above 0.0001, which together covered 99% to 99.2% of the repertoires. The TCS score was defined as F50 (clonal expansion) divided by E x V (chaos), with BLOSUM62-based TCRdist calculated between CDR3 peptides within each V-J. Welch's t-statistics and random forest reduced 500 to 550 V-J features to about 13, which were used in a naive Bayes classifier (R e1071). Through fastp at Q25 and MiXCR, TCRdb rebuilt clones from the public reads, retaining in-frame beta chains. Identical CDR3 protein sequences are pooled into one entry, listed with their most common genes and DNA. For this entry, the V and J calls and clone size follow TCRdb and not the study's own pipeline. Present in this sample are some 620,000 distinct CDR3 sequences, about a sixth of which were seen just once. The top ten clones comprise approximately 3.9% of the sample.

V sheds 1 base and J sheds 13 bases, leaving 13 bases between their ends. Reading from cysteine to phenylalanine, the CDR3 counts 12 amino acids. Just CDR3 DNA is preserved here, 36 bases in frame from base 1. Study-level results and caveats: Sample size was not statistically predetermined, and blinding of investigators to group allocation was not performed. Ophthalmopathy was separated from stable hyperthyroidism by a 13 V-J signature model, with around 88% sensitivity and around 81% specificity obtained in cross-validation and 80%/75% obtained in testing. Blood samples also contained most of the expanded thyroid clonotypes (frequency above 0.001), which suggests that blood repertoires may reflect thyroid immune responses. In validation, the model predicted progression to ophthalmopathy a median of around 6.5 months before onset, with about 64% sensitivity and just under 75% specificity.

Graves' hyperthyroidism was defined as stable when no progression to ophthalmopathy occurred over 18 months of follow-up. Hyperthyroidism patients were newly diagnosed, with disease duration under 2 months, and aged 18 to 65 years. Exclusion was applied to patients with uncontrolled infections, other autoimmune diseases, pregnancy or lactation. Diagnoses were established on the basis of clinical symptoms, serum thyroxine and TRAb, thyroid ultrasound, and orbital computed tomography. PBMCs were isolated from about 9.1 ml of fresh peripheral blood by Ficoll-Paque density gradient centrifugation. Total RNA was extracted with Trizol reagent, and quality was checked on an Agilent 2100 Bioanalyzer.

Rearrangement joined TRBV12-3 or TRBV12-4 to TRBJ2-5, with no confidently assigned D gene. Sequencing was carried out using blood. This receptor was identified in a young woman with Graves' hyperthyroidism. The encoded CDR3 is CASSLDRMSRYF. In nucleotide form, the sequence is TGTGCCAGCAGTTTAGACCGGATGAGCCGGTACTTC.